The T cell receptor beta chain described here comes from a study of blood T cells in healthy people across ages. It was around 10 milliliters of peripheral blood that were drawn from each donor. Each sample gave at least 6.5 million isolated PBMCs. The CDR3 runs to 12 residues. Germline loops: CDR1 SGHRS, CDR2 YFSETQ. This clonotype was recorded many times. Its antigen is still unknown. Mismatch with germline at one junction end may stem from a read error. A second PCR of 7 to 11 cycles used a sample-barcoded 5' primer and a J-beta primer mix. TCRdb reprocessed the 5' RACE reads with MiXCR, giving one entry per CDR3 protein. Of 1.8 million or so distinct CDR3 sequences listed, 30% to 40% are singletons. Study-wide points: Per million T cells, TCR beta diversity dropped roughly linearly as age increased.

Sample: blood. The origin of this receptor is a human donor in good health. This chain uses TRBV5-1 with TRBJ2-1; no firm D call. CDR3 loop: CASSLDSYEQFF. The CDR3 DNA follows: TGTGCCAGCAGCTTAGATAGTTACGAGCAGTTCTTC.